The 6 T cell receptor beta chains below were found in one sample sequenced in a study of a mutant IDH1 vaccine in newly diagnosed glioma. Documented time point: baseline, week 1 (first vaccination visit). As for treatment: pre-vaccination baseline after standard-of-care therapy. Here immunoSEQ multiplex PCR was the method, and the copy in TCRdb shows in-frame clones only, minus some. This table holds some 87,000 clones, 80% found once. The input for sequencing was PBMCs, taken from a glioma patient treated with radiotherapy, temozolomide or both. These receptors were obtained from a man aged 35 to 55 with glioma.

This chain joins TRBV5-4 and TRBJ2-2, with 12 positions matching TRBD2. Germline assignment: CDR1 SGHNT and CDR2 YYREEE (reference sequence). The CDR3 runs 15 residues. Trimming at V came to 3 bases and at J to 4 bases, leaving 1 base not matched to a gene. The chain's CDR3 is CASSSGLAGTGELFF. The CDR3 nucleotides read TGTGCCAGCAGCTCGGGACTAGCGGGCACCGGGGAGCTGTTTTTT.

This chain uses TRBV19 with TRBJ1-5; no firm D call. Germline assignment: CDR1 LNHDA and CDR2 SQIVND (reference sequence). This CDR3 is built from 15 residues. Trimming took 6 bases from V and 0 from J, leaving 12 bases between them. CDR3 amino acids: CASSKDGYSNQPQHF. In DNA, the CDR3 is TGTGCCAGTAGCAAGGACGGTTATAGCAATCAGCCCCAGCATTTT.

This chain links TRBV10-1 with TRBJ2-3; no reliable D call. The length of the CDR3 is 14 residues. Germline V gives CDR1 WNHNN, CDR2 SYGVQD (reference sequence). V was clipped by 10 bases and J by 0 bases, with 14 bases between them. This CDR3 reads CATKAATSTDTQYF. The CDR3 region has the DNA TGCGCCACCAAGGCGGCCACTAGCACAGATACGCAGTATTTT.

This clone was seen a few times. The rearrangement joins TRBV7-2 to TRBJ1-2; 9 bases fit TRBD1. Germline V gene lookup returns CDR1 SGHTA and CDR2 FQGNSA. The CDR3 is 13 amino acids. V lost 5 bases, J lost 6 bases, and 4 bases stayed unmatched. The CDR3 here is CASSPGQGHGYTF. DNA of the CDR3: TGTGCCAGCAGCCCCGGACAGGGGCATGGCTACACCTTC. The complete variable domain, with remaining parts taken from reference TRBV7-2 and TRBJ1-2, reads GAGVSQSPSNKVTEKGKDVELRCDPISGHTALYWYRQSLGQGLEFLIYFQGNSAPDKSGLPSDRFSAERTGGSVSTLTIQRTQQEDSAVYLCASSPGQGHGYTFGSGTRLTVV.

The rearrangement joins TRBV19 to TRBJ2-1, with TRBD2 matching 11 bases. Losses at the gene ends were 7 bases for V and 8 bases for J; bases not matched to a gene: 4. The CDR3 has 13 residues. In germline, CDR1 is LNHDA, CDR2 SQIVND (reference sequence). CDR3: CASNPSGRHEQFF. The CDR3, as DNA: TGTGCCAGTAACCCTAGCGGGAGGCATGAGCAGTTCTTC.

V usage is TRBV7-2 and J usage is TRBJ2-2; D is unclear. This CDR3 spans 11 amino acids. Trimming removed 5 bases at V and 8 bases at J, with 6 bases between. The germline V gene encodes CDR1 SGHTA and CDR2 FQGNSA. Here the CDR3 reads CASSILGELFF. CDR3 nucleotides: TGTGCCAGCAGCATTTTAGGGGAGCTGTTTTTT.